Listed below are T cell receptor beta chains from one sample, sequenced in a study of human T cells and chemical hapten exposure. TCRdb ran MiXCR on the RACE reads and lists one entry per CDR3 protein. The profile shows 85,000 to 100,000 distinct CDR3 sequences, more than 10% of them singletons. The specimen comprised whole blood, sampled in connection with sensitization to the hapten diphenylcyclopropenone (DPC). These receptors were obtained from a woman aged 55-70 years with alopecia areata. Some clones in this sample may be carry-over from other donors' samples. The CDR3 runs from the conserved cysteine through the conserved F or W. The D gene is left open where the match is weak. Clone size, where shown, is once, few, many, or a class for clones that have expanded.

CDR3nt: TGTGCCAGCAGCTTATACGAAAGCTCCTACAATGAGCAGTTCTTC
CDR3aa: CASSLYESSYNEQFF
j_gene: TRBJ2-1
v_gene: TRBV11-2
d_gene: .
abundance: .

CDR3nt: TGTGCCAGCAGCCAAGAGCTCGCCGCAGGGGGATCGGGAGAGACCCAGTACTTC
CDR3aa: CASSQELAAGGSGETQYF
j_gene: TRBJ2-5
v_gene: TRBV14
d_gene: TRBD1
abundance: many

CDR3nt: TGTGCCAGCAGCCCGTCCCCGAGCTATGGCTACACCTTC
CDR3aa: CASSPSPSYGYTF
j_gene: TRBJ1-2
v_gene: TRBV7-3
d_gene: .
abundance: few

CDR3nt: TGTGCCAGCAGCCCCCCCCCGGGTTCCCCCCCTTTGGATGAGCAGTTCTTC
CDR3aa: CASSPPPGSPPLDEQFF
j_gene: TRBJ2-1
v_gene: TRBV7-2
d_gene: .
abundance: .

CDR3nt: TGTGCCAGCACACGGGACGATGGGAGCTACACCTTC
CDR3aa: CASTRDDGSYTF
j_gene: TRBJ1-2
v_gene: TRBV2
d_gene: .
abundance: many

CDR3nt: TGTGCCGTAAGTTTGGGGATCAATCAGCCCCAGCATTTT
CDR3aa: CAVSLGINQPQHF
j_gene: TRBJ1-5
v_gene: TRBV19
d_gene: .
abundance: many

CDR3nt: TGTGCCAGCAGCTTAACTCCGTACCAAGAGACCCAGTACTTC
CDR3aa: CASSLTPYQETQYF
j_gene: TRBJ2-5
v_gene: TRBV7-3
d_gene: .
abundance: once

CDR3nt: TGTGCCAGCAGCCAGTACAGATTCCGCGGGACCGGGGAGCTGTTTTTT
CDR3aa: CASSQYRFRGTGELFF
j_gene: TRBJ2-2
v_gene: TRBV3-1
d_gene: .
abundance: many

CDR3nt: TGTGCCAGCCAGAGCGGGGGGGCCGGCACCGGGGAGCTGTTTTTT
CDR3aa: CASQSGGAGTGELFF
j_gene: TRBJ2-2
v_gene: TRBV19
d_gene: TRBD2
abundance: few

CDR3nt: TGTGCCAGCAGTTCCCCGGGACACTTCTACGAGCAGTACTTC
CDR3aa: CASSSPGHFYEQYF
j_gene: TRBJ2-7
v_gene: TRBV28
d_gene: .
abundance: few

CDR3nt: TGTGCCTGCCTCCCAGGAGAGACCCAGTACTTC
CDR3aa: CACLPGETQYF
j_gene: TRBJ2-5
v_gene: TRBV30
d_gene: .
abundance: .

CDR3nt: TGTGCCAGCAGACCCAATCCTACGAGCACAGATACGCAGTATTTT
CDR3aa: CASRPNPTSTDTQYF
j_gene: TRBJ2-3
v_gene: TRBV7-3
d_gene: .
abundance: few

CDR3nt: TGCAGCGTTGCCGCTATCTTTGGGAACACTGAAGCTTTCTTT
CDR3aa: CSVAAIFGNTEAFF
j_gene: TRBJ1-1
v_gene: TRBV29-1
d_gene: .
abundance: many

CDR3nt: TGTGCCAGCAGTTACAAGACAGCGGGGAATGAAAAACTGTTTTTT
CDR3aa: CASSYKTAGNEKLFF
j_gene: TRBJ1-4
v_gene: TRBV6-6
d_gene: .
abundance: .

CDR3nt: TGTGCCAGCAGGCGCAAAGCGGGGGGGGTTGAGACCCAGTACTTC
CDR3aa: CASRRKAGGVETQYF
j_gene: TRBJ2-5
v_gene: TRBV3-1
d_gene: TRBD2
abundance: few

CDR3nt: TGTGCCAGCAGCCAAGGTTTCACTAGCGGGAGCTACGAGCAGTACTTC
CDR3aa: CASSQGFTSGSYEQYF
j_gene: TRBJ2-7
v_gene: TRBV3-1
d_gene: TRBD2
abundance: .

CDR3nt: TGCAGTGCGCCAGGACAGGGCTCGAATGGCTACACCTTC
CDR3aa: CSAPGQGSNGYTF
j_gene: TRBJ1-2
v_gene: TRBV20-1
d_gene: TRBD1
abundance: .

CDR3nt: TGTGCCTGGAGTGTATTTTGGGACAGAGCAACTAATGAAAAACTGTTTTTT
CDR3aa: CAWSVFWDRATNEKLFF
j_gene: TRBJ1-4
v_gene: TRBV30
d_gene: TRBD1
abundance: many

CDR3nt: TGTGCCAGCAGTTTCTTCCCGGGACAGGTTCAAGAGACCCAGTACTTC
CDR3aa: CASSFFPGQVQETQYF
j_gene: TRBJ2-5
v_gene: TRBV6-6
d_gene: TRBD1
abundance: few

CDR3nt: TGCGCCAGCCGACTAGCGGGGTTCACAGATACGCAGTATTTT
CDR3aa: CASRLAGFTDTQYF
j_gene: TRBJ2-3
v_gene: TRBV5-1
d_gene: TRBD2
abundance: many

CDR3nt: TGTGCCAGCAGCCTGACAGGGGAGGACAATCAGCCCCAGCATTTT
CDR3aa: CASSLTGEDNQPQHF
j_gene: TRBJ1-5
v_gene: TRBV6-5
d_gene: TRBD1
abundance: many

CDR3nt: TGTGCCAGCAGCCTGACAGATCTGACTGAAGCTTTCTTT
CDR3aa: CASSLTDLTEAFF
j_gene: TRBJ1-1
v_gene: TRBV6-1
d_gene: .
abundance: many

CDR3nt: TGCAGTGCCGAGGAGCGGGACAGGGGCTCAGATACGCAGTATTTT
CDR3aa: CSAEERDRGSDTQYF
j_gene: TRBJ2-3
v_gene: TRBV20-1
d_gene: TRBD1
abundance: many

CDR3nt: TGTGCCATCAAGGCCGGGGGAGTTAGCGACGCTTTCTTT
CDR3aa: CAIKAGGVSDAFF
j_gene: TRBJ1-1
v_gene: TRBV10-3
d_gene: .
abundance: many

CDR3nt: TGCGCCAGCAGCCAAGAGGGTTTACGTGGCTACACCTTC
CDR3aa: CASSQEGLRGYTF
j_gene: TRBJ1-2
v_gene: TRBV4-1
d_gene: .
abundance: few

CDR3nt: TGTGCCAGCAGTTACCAAGCTCGGCAACTCGCTAACATTCAGTACTTC
CDR3aa: CASSYQARQLANIQYF
j_gene: TRBJ2-4
v_gene: TRBV7-9
d_gene: .
abundance: .

CDR3nt: TGCAGCGTGGGGGGACAGAAGGATGGCTACACCTTC
CDR3aa: CSVGGQKDGYTF
j_gene: TRBJ1-2
v_gene: TRBV29-1
d_gene: TRBD1
abundance: few

CDR3nt: TGTGCCAGCTCGAAGGGACTGGGCAATGAGCAGTTCTTC
CDR3aa: CASSKGLGNEQFF
j_gene: TRBJ2-1
v_gene: TRBV9
d_gene: .
abundance: many

CDR3nt: TGCAGCGTTGACCTTGGCAGGGATCACTATGGCTACACCTTC
CDR3aa: CSVDLGRDHYGYTF
j_gene: TRBJ1-2
v_gene: TRBV29-1
d_gene: .
abundance: many

CDR3nt: TGTGCCAGCTCGCCTAATGGCTGGAGTAGCACTGAAGCTTTCTTT
CDR3aa: CASSPNGWSSTEAFF
j_gene: TRBJ1-1
v_gene: TRBV18
d_gene: .
abundance: .

CDR3nt: TGTGCCAGTAAACGAGGGATTGGCAATCAGCCCCAGCATTTT
CDR3aa: CASKRGIGNQPQHF
j_gene: TRBJ1-5
v_gene: TRBV19
d_gene: .
abundance: many

CDR3nt: TGCGCCAGCAGCCAGATGTCAGCGGCGCGTCTTTACAATGAGCAGTTCTTC
CDR3aa: CASSQMSAARLYNEQFF
j_gene: TRBJ2-1
v_gene: TRBV4-1
d_gene: .
abundance: many

CDR3nt: TGTGCCAGTAGTCTGTTTCCAGGACAGGGGGCGCGTGGCTACACCTTC
CDR3aa: CASSLFPGQGARGYTF
j_gene: TRBJ1-2
v_gene: TRBV19
d_gene: TRBD1
abundance: many

CDR3nt: TGTGCCAGCAGGGCCGGGACAGTCAACTATGGCTACACCTTC
CDR3aa: CASRAGTVNYGYTF
j_gene: TRBJ1-2
v_gene: TRBV7-2
d_gene: TRBD1
abundance: many

CDR3nt: TGTGCCAGCAGCACAATCGTGGGGTTTTACAATGAGCAGTTCTTC
CDR3aa: CASSTIVGFYNEQFF
j_gene: TRBJ2-1
v_gene: TRBV11-1
d_gene: .
abundance: many